Presented here are 28 T cell receptor beta chains from one specimen sequenced in a study of T cells after posttransplantation cyclophosphamide. Measured with immunoSEQ multiplex PCR; TCRdb has only the in-frame clones, and not every one. This sample has tens of thousands of clones, each found more than once. Material for sequencing was PBMCs. These receptors were taken from a woman aged 60-70 years in good health, CMV-negative, and a related stem cell transplant donor.

This clone was seen a handful of times. The chain is built from TRBV25-1 and TRBJ1-2; weak D call: TRBD1 (5 bases). Trimming shortened V by 0 bases and J by 2 bases, and 16 bases separated the two germline ends. The CDR3 totals 17 residues. Germline V gene lookup returns CDR1 MGHDK and CDR2 SYGVNS. This chain's CDR3 is CASSEYIPGLRNYGYTF. The CDR3 coding sequence is TGTGCCAGCAGTGAATATATTCCGGGACTCAGAAACTATGGCTACACCTTC.

This rearrangement joins TRBV18 to TRBJ2-5; 8 bases match TRBD1. With 6 bases clipped from V and 4 bases from J, the junction kept 4 bases outside the gene matches. Germline V gene sequence: CDR1 KGHSH, CDR2 LQKENI. The CDR3 loop spans 13 amino acids. In nucleotides, the CDR3 is TGTGCCAGCTCCCCGACAGGGGTAGAGACCCAGTACTTC. Its translation: CASSPTGVETQYF.

This clone was counted at least ten times. The rearrangement uses TRBV7-9 and TRBJ2-7, with TRBD2 matching 14 bases. Germline CDR1 SEHNR, CDR2 FQNEAQ (reference sequence). Trimming removed 5 bases from V and 6 bases from J; junction bases left unmatched: 6. This CDR3 has 15 residues. CDR3 nucleotide sequence: TGTGCCAGCAGCACGGGACTAGCGGGAGTCAGCGAGCAGTACTTC. It specifies CASSTGLAGVSEQYF. Filled out from reference TRBV7-9 and TRBJ2-7, the complete variable domain reads DTGVSQNPRHKITKRGQNVTFRCDPISEHNRLYWYRQTLGQGPEFLTYFQNEAQLEKSRLLSDRFSAERPKGSFSTLEIQRTEQGDSAMYLCASSTGLAGVSEQYFGPGTRLTVT.

This clone was detected a few times. This chain's CDR3 is CASSQTWGSGGYTF. CDR3 nucleotide sequence: TGTGCCAGCAGTCAGACATGGGGCTCGGGTGGCTACACCTTC. The chain employs TRBV12-3 or TRBV12-4 and TRBJ1-2, with D maybe TRBD1 (5 bases). The CDR3 runs to 14 residues. Trimming took off 5 bases at V and 7 bases at J, with 17 bases between the two ends.

This clone has a count of ten or more. The rearrangement joins TRBV15 to TRBJ2-7, with TRBD2 matching over 8 bases. With V trimmed by 3 bases and J by 0 bases, 10 bases remained unmatched. The CDR3 spans 17 residues. Germline CDR1 is LNHNV and CDR2 is YYDKDF (reference sequence). As DNA, the CDR3 is TGTGCCACCAGCAGTAGCGGGAATAAAAAAAACTCCTACGAGCAGTACTTC. This sequence encodes CATSSSGNKKNSYEQYF.

This clone was seen repeatedly, ten times or more. J is TRBJ2-7 and V is TRBV27, with 10 bases lining up with TRBD2. The CDR3 has 15 amino acids. CDR1 and CDR2 (germline): MNHEY, SMNVEV (reference sequence). Losses at the gene ends were 2 bases for V and 2 bases for J; bases not matched to a gene: 3. In DNA, the CDR3 is TGTGCCAGCAGTTTAGGGACTAGCGCAACCTACGAGCAGTACTTC. The encoded protein is CASSLGTSATYEQYF.

This clone was counted ten times or more. V usage is TRBV6-6 and J usage is TRBJ1-5; D unclear. The CDR3 consists of 15 residues. V was cut by 0 bases and J by 3 bases, with 9 bases left in between. The germline gives CDR1 MNHNY, CDR2 SVGAGI (reference sequence). CDR3 in amino acids: CASSYSALSNQPQHF. In DNA, the CDR3 is TGTGCCAGCAGTTACTCAGCACTCTCCAATCAGCCCCAGCATTTT.

This clone came up many times. The CDR3 coding sequence is TGTGCCACCAGCAGAGATTTAACAGGAAAAGCTAACTATGGCTACACCTTC. Amino acid sequence: CATSRDLTGKANYGYTF. V and J are TRBV15 and TRBJ1-2, with D maybe TRBD1 (5 bases). The germline CDR1 and CDR2 sequences are LNHNV and YYDKDF (reference sequence). CDR3 length equals 17 residues. The germline V and J ends were trimmed by 0 bases and 0 bases, with 14 bases remaining between them.

The sample holds many counts of this clone. The chain recombines TRBV7-9 with TRBJ1-5; D is uncertain. CDR1 SEHNR and CDR2 FQNEAQ come from the germline V gene (reference sequence). The CDR3 runs 12 residues. Trimming removed 1 base from V and 7 bases from J, with 5 bases in between. This chain's CDR3 is CASSLDGQPQHF. As DNA, the CDR3 is TGTGCCAGCAGCTTAGATGGCCAGCCCCAGCATTTT.

This clone was recorded many times. This chain connects TRBV19 to TRBJ1-5; D remains unclear. The germline V and J ends were trimmed by 5 bases and 7 bases, with 12 bases remaining between them. This CDR3 is built from 13 residues. Germline V gene sequence: CDR1 LNHDA, CDR2 SQIVND (reference sequence). In DNA form, the CDR3 reads TGTGCCAGTAGTGGGCAGCTTTCCCAGCCCCAGCATTTT. It codes for CASSGQLSQPQHF.

A few counts support this clone. The chain couples TRBV11-2 to TRBJ2-1; D not certain. The CDR3 spans 16 residues. Trimming removed 6 bases at V and 0 bases at J, with 15 bases between. The germline gives CDR1 SGHAT, CDR2 FQNNGV. DNA for the CDR3: TGTGCCAGCAGTCCACGTAGGGCGAGCTCCTACAATGAGCAGTTCTTC. Translation: CASSPRRASSYNEQFF.

The genes are TRBV7-2 and TRBJ1-5; D call uncertain. CDR1 is SGHTA, CDR2 FQGNSA, per germline. This CDR3 has 15 residues. V was cut by 1 base and J by 2 bases, with 9 bases left in between. In DNA form, the CDR3 reads TGTGCCAGCAGCTTAGATGGGCGTGGCAATCAGCCCCAGCATTTT. It encodes CASSLDGRGNQPQHF.

This clone has a count of ten or more. The gene calls are TRBV19 and TRBJ1-2, with 11 nucleotides matching TRBD1. The CDR3 extends over 13 amino acids. Germline loops: CDR1 LNHDA, CDR2 SQIVND (reference sequence). The V gene end was trimmed by 5 bases and the J gene end by 5 bases; junction bases not matched to a gene: 1. CDR3 DNA sequence: TGTGCCAGTAGTGGACAGGGGGCTTATGGCTACACCTTC. This encodes CASSGQGAYGYTF.

This clone was observed at least ten times. The V gene is TRBV5-1, the J gene TRBJ2-7, with 11 nucleotides matching TRBD1. With 4 bases clipped from V and 6 bases from J, the junction kept 9 bases outside the gene matches. The CDR3 is 15 amino acids. Germline V lookup: CDR1 SGHRS, CDR2 YFSETQ. The CDR3 DNA is TGCGCCAGCAGCCCTAATCCGGGACAGGGGGGCGAGCAGTACTTC. It translates to CASSPNPGQGGEQYF.

The table lists this clone with many counts. The chain uses TRBV5-1 and TRBJ2-3, with 7 bases aligning to TRBD1. Germline V gene data show CDR1 as SGHRS and CDR2 as YFSETQ. The CDR3 sequence is 14 residues long. Unmatched junction bases numbered 2, after V lost 2 bases and J lost 2 bases. The CDR3 loop is CASSLGTATDTQYF. The CDR3 bases are TGCGCCAGCAGCTTAGGGACAGCCACAGATACGCAGTATTTT. The full variable domain, its missing parts supplied by reference TRBV5-1 and TRBJ2-3, is KAGVTQTPRYLIKTRGQQVTLSCSPISGHRSVSWYQQTPGQGLQFLFEYFSETQRNKGNFPGRFSGRQFSNSRSEMNVSTLELGDSALYLCASSLGTATDTQYFGPGTRLTVL.

This clone was seen many times. The V call is TRBV6-2 or TRBV6-3, the J call TRBJ1-2; D is possibly TRBD1 (6 bases). V was trimmed by 0 bases and J by 6 bases, leaving 11 bases between them. Germline V lookup: CDR1 MNHEY, CDR2 SVGEGT. The CDR3 consists of 14 residues. The CDR3 DNA reads TGTGCCAGCAGTTACTCGAGGGGGAAAGATGGCTACACCTTC. Protein sequence: CASSYSRGKDGYTF.

This clone has ten or more counts. V usage is TRBV5-5 and J usage is TRBJ2-2; no firm D call. V gave up 4 bases and J gave up 4 bases, with 11 bases separating them. From germline, CDR1 is SGHKS and CDR2 YYEKEE (reference sequence). The CDR3 contains 14 residues. CDR3 sequence reads: CASSPLAITGELFF. The CDR3 bases are TGTGCCAGCAGCCCCCTCGCGATCACCGGGGAGCTGTTTTTT.

This clone was recorded a few times. The rearrangement joins TRBV6-5 to TRBJ2-3, with 8 bases lining up with TRBD2. The germline CDR1 and CDR2 sequences are MNHEY and SVGAGI. V dropped 6 bases and J dropped 2; count of bases not matched to a gene: 7. This CDR3 is 15 amino acids long. The CDR3 DNA is TGTGCCAGCAGCCGAAGCGGGGGCTACACAGATACGCAGTATTTT. Amino acids: CASSRSGGYTDTQYF.

This clone was counted many times. The chain joins TRBV2 to TRBJ2-1; D is unclear. With 5 bases removed from V and 1 base from J, the gap between germline ends came to 9 bases. Germline loops: CDR1 SNHLY, CDR2 FYNNEI. CDR3 length: 14 residues. As DNA, the CDR3 is TGTGCCAGCAGTATCGTCAGGTCCTACAATGAGCAGTTCTTC. Protein: CASSIVRSYNEQFF.

This clone was seen only a few times. The chain joins TRBV9 to TRBJ1-2; TRBD1 agrees at 7 bases. Germline CDR1 and CDR2: SGDLS and YYNGEE. The junction had 13 bases not matched to a gene; V was cut back by 4 bases and J by 4 bases. The CDR3 loop spans 16 amino acids. CDR3 region: CASSISGQDALYGYTF. The CDR3, as DNA: TGTGCCAGCAGCATATCAGGACAGGATGCGCTCTATGGCTACACCTTC.

This clone occurred many times. The rearrangement joins TRBV5-5 to TRBJ1-5; D not resolved. V was pared by 1 base and J by 0 bases, with 11 bases between. Germline-derived CDR1 and CDR2 are SGHKS and YYEKEE (reference sequence). The CDR3 consists of 16 residues. The CDR3 bases are TGTGCCAGCAGCTTGCGCGGCGATAATAGCAATCAGCCCCAGCATTTT. It yields the protein CASSLRGDNSNQPQHF.

In its sample, this clone was seen many times. This chain links TRBV5-4 with TRBJ2-7, with a possible D match to TRBD2 (6 bases). The germline V and J ends were trimmed by 0 bases and 2 bases, with 12 bases remaining between them. The CDR3 extends over 15 amino acids. The germline CDR1 and CDR2 sequences are SGHNT and YYREEE (reference sequence). The CDR3 sequence: CASSLGRGSPYEQYF. Written as DNA, the CDR3 is TGTGCCAGCAGCTTGGGGCGGGGCTCCCCCTACGAGCAGTACTTC. Full variable domain (remainder filled in from reference TRBV5-4 and TRBJ2-7): ETGVTQSPTHLIKTRGQQVTLRCSSQSGHNTVSWYQQALGQGPQFIFQYYREEENGRGNFPPRFSGLQFPNYSSELNVNALELDDSALYLCASSLGRGSPYEQYFGPGTRLTVT.

This clone was counted ten times or more. The J gene is TRBJ2-2, the V gene TRBV27; D perhaps matches TRBD1 (5 bases). V was shortened by 6 bases and J by 0 bases, with 11 bases between the two germline ends. Germline V gene sequence: CDR1 MNHEY, CDR2 SMNVEV (reference sequence). This CDR3 region has 15 residues. The CDR3 is CASSPRGTNTGELFF. The CDR3 DNA follows: TGTGCCAGCAGCCCAAGGGGCACGAACACCGGGGAGCTGTTTTTT.

This clone was counted ten times or more. The genes are TRBV10-3 and TRBJ2-7; D not certain. V was cut by 4 bases and J by 0 bases, with 7 bases left in between. The CDR3 runs to 13 residues. The germline gives CDR1 ENHRY, CDR2 SYGVKD. Here the CDR3 reads CAISGESSYEQYF. The CDR3 DNA reads TGTGCCATCAGTGGCGAGAGCTCCTACGAGCAGTACTTC.

This clone was picked up many times. The V and J genes are TRBV4-1 and TRBJ2-5; D may be TRBD1 (5 bases). This CDR3 region has 15 residues. Per germline, CDR1 MGHRA and CDR2 YSYEKL. Trimming pared 4 bases from V and 4 bases from J, leaving 16 bases between. The CDR3 protein is CASSLGARVRETQYF. CDR3 nucleotides: TGCGCCAGCAGCCTTGGGGCTAGAGTTCGAGAGACCCAGTACTTC.

This clone was counted between two and nine times. The chain couples TRBV12-3 or TRBV12-4 to TRBJ2-7, with D possibly being TRBD1 (5 bases). CDR3 length: 11 residues. V lost 2 bases and J 12 bases, leaving 11 bases between the germline ends. This CDR3 reads CASSLSNRMYF. The CDR3 bases are TGTGCCAGCAGTTTAAGTAACAGGATGTACTTC.

This clone showed up many times. V usage is TRBV5-1 and J usage is TRBJ2-1; the D gene is possibly TRBD1 (5 bases). CDR3 size: 13 residues. Looked up from germline, CDR1 is SGHRS and CDR2 is YFSETQ. V was pared by 4 bases and J by 5 bases, with 10 bases between. Written as DNA, the CDR3 is TGCGCCAGCAGCGTGACAGCTGACAATGAGCAGTTCTTC. This encodes CASSVTADNEQFF.

V is TRBV9 and J is TRBJ2-5, with D possibly being TRBD2 (6 bases). This CDR3 has 15 amino acids. Trimming stripped 3 bases from V and 1 base from J, with 13 bases between. Per germline, CDR1 SGDLS and CDR2 YYNGEE. The CDR3 DNA sequence: TGTGCCAGCAGCGGGGCGGGGTACACCCAAGAGACCCAGTACTTC. Residues: CASSGAGYTQETQYF.